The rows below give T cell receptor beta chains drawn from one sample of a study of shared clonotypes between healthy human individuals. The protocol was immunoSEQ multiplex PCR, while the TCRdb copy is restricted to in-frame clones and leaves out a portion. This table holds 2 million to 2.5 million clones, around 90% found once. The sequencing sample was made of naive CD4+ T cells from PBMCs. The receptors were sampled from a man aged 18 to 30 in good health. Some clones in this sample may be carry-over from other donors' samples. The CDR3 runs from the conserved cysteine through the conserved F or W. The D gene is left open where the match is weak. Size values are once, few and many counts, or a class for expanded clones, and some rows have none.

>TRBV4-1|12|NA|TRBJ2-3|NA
TGCGCCAGCAGCCATCGTGCGGATACGCAGTATTTT
CASSHRADTQYF
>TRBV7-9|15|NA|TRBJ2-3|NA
TGTGCCAGCAGCCAGGGACGGGGATACACAGATACGCAGTATTTT
CASSQGRGYTDTQYF
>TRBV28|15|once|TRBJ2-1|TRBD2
TGTGCCACTGGGACTAGCGGGAGTTCCTACAATGAGCAGTTCTTC
CATGTSGSSYNEQFF
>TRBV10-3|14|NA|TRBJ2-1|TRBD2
TGTGCCATCAGTGACGACTCTCGGGGGGATGAGCAGTTCTTC
CAISDDSRGDEQFF
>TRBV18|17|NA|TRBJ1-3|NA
TGTGCCAGCTCCCCGATAGACTCCTGGAGCTCTGGAAACACCATATATTTT
CASSPIDSWSSGNTIYF
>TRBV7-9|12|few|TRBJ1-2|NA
TGTGCCAGCAGGAGAGGGGACTATGGCTACACCTTC
CASRRGDYGYTF
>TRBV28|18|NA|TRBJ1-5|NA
TGTGCCAGCAGTCTCCGTGCCCCATTGACAGGCCGCAATCAGCCCCAGCATTTT
CASSLRAPLTGRNQPQHF
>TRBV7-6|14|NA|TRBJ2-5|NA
TGTGCCAGCAGCCTCTGGAGTAGTTCGGAGACCCAGTACTTC
CASSLWSSSETQYF
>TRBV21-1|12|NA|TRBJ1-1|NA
TGTGCCAGCAGCAAAAAGAGCCCTTTGGCTTTCTTT
CASSKKSPLAFF
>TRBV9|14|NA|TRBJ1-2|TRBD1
TGTGCCAGCAGCGTAGCCACAGGGGACAATGGCTACACCTTC
CASSVATGDNGYTF
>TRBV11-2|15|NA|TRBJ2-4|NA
TGTGCCAGCAGCCCACCACGGGGCAGTAAAAACATTCAGTACTTC
CASSPPRGSKNIQYF
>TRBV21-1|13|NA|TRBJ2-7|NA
TGTGCCAGCAGCAAAGGGAGGGCGGGCGAGCAGTACTTC
CASSKGRAGEQYF
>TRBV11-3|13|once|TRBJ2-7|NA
TGTGCCAGCAGCTTCGGTGCTTTCTACGAGCAGTACTTC
CASSFGAFYEQYF
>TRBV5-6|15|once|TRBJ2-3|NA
TGTGCCAGCAGCCCGGGGCGCGGCACCACAGATACGCAGTATTTT
CASSPGRGTTDTQYF
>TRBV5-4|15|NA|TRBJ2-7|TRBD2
TGTGCCAGCAGCTCACCTAGGGACGGGGGGTACGAGCAGTACTTC
CASSSPRDGGYEQYF
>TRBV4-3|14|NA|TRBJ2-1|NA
TGCGCCAGCAGCCAGGACCAGGCTTACAATGAGCAGTTCTTC
CASSQDQAYNEQFF
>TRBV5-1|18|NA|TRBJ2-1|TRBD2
TGCGCCAGCAGCTTGTTTACTAGCGGGAGCCTCCCGAACAATGAGCAGTTCTTC
CASSLFTSGSLPNNEQFF
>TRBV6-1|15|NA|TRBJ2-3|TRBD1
TGTGCCAGTAGACAGGGGACAGTCAAAGCAGATACGCAGTATTTT
CASRQGTVKADTQYF
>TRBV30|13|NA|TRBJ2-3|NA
TGTGCCTGGAGTGTACGGGTTCCTCAGAAGCAGTATTTT
CAWSVRVPQKQYF
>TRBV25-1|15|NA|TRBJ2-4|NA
TGTGCCAGCAGTGAATCGGAGGGAGAAGTAAACATTCAGTACTTC
CASSESEGEVNIQYF
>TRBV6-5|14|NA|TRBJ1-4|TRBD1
TGTGCCAGCAGCTCGGGGACAGGGGGCGAAAAACTGTTTTTT
CASSSGTGGEKLFF
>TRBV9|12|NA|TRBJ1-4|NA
TGTGCCAGCAGTCAGGATAATGAAAAACTGTTTTTT
CASSQDNEKLFF
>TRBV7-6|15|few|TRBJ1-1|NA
TGTGCCAGCAGCCCTGAGGGGGGCCGGATGACTGAAGCTTTCTTT
CASSPEGGRMTEAFF
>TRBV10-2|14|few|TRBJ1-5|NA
TGCGCCAGCAGTGAAAAGGGCTGGGATCAGCCCCAGCATTTT
CASSEKGWDQPQHF
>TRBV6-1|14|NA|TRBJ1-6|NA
TGTGCCAGCGCCGGTGGATCCTATAATTCACCCCTCCACTTT
CASAGGSYNSPLHF
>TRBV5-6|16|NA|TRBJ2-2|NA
TGTGCCAGCAGCTTGAGGAGCGGGTGGGGCACCGGGGAGCTGTTTTTT
CASSLRSGWGTGELFF
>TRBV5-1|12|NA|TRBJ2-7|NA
TGCGCCAGCACCTCCAATCGCCGTCAGCAGTACTTC
CASTSNRRQQYF
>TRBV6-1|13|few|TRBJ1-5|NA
TGTGCCGCGGTCACTCGAAGCAATCAGCCCCAGCATTTT
CAAVTRSNQPQHF
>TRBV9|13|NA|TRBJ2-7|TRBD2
TGTGCCAGCAGCGTAGGGGGCGGGAGCGAGCAGTACTTC
CASSVGGGSEQYF
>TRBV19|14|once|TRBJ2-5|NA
TGTGCCAGTAGTATTATGGGGGGTCCAGAGACCCAGTACTTC
CASSIMGGPETQYF
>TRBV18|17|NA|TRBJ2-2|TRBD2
TGTGCCAGCTCACATTTCGGCGGGAGTTCTAACACCGGGGAGCTGTTTTTT
CASSHFGGSSNTGELFF
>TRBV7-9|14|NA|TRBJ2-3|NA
TGTGCCAGCAGCCGGAAGGGTGTCACAGATACGCAGTATTTT
CASSRKGVTDTQYF
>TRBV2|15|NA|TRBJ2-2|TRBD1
TGTGCCAGCAGTTCCGGGACAGGGGGCCTCGGGGAGCTGTTTTTT
CASSSGTGGLGELFF
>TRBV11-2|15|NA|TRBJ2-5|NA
TGTGCCAGCAGCTTAGTGGCGGGATCATGGGAGACCCAGTACTTC
CASSLVAGSWETQYF
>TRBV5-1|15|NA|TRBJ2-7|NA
TGCGCCAGCAGCTTGGAGTGGGAAGGGGTGAGAGAGCAGTACTTC
CASSLEWEGVREQYF
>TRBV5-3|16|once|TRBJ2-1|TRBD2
TGTGCCAACCCACCCTCCCCTAGCGGGAGATACAATGAGCAGTTCTTC
CANPPSPSGRYNEQFF
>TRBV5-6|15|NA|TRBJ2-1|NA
TGTGCCAGCAGCTTGGTAGCGGCTTCCTACAATGAGCAGTTCTTC
CASSLVAASYNEQFF
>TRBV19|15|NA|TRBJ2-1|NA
TGTGCCACCCAACCCCCGGGACGCGGCTACAATGAGCAGTTCTTC
CATQPPGRGYNEQFF
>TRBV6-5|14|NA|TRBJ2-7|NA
TGTGCCAGCAGCCTACGGGACATCTCCTACGAGCAGTACTTC
CASSLRDISYEQYF
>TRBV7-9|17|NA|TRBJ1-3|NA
TGTGCCAGCAGCTTAGCGGTCGGGACCCCTTCTGGAAACACCATATATTTT
CASSLAVGTPSGNTIYF
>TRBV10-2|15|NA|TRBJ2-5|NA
TGCGCCAGCAGCGCTCAACAGGTGTACCAAGAGACCCAGTACTTC
CASSAQQVYQETQYF
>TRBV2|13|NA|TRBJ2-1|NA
TGTGCCAGCAGGCAGAGTGACAGAGACGAGCAGTTCTTC
CASRQSDRDEQFF
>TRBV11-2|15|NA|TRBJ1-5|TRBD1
TGTGCCAGCAGCTTAGGATCGGTCAGGGGGCAGCCCCAGCATTTT
CASSLGSVRGQPQHF
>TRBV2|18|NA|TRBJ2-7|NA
TGTGCCAGCAGTCATGACAGTCCCAACAATTATTCTCCCTACGAGCAGTACTTC
CASSHDSPNNYSPYEQYF
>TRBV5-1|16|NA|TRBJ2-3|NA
TGCGCCAGCAGCCCTGTATCGGGAGTGTTCACAGATACGCAGTATTTT
CASSPVSGVFTDTQYF
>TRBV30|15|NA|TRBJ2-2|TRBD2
TGTGCCTGGAGATATAGCGGGAGTCGGACCGGGGAGCTGTTTTTT
CAWRYSGSRTGELFF